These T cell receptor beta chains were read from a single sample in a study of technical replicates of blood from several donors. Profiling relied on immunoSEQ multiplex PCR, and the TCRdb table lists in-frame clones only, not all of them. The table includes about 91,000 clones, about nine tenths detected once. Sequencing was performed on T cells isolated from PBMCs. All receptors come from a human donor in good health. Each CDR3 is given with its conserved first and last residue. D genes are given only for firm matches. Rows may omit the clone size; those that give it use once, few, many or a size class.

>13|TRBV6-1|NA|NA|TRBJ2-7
CASRGAGTYEQYF
TGTGCCAGCCGCGGTGCCGGTACCTACGAGCAGTACTTC
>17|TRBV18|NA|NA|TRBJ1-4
CASSPNSPTSRGEKLFF
TGTGCCAGCTCACCAAATTCACCTACCTCTCGGGGAGAAAAACTGTTTTTT
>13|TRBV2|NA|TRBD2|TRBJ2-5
CASSASREATQYF
TGTGCCAGCAGTGCCAGCCGGGAGGCGACCCAGTACTTC
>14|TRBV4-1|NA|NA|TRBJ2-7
CASSLGGPDYEQYF
TGCGCCAGCAGCCTGGGGGGGCCCGACTACGAGCAGTACTTC
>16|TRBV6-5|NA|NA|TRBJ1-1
CASSSPSAPGDTEAFF
TGTGCCAGCAGTTCCCCTTCAGCCCCCGGGGACACTGAAGCTTTCTTT
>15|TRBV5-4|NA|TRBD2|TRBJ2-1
CASRSLDGRAEEQFF
TGTGCCAGCAGAAGCTTGGACGGGAGGGCGGAAGAGCAGTTCTTC
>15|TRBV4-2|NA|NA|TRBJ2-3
CASSQDLASTDTQYF
TGTGCCAGCAGCCAAGATCTCGCGTCCACAGATACGCAGTATTTT
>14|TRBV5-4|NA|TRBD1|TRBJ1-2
CASMMDRTIGGYTF
TGTGCCAGCATGATGGACAGGACGATTGGGGGCTACACCTTC
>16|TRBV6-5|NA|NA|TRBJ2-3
CASSYSASDRSDTQYF
TGTGCCAGCAGTTACTCGGCTAGTGATCGTTCAGATACGCAGTATTTT
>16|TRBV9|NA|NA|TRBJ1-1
CASSVVQGILNTEAFF
TGTGCCAGCAGCGTAGTCCAGGGAATTTTGAACACTGAAGCTTTCTTT
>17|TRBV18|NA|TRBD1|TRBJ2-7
CASSPPTGTGDSYEQYF
TGTGCCAGCTCACCTCCGACCGGGACAGGAGACTCCTACGAGCAGTACTTC
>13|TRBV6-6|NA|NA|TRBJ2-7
CASSYTQTGEQYF
TGTGCCAGCAGTTACACCCAGACGGGCGAGCAGTACTTC
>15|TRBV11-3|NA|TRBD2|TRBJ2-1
CASSLSGGPLSEQFF
TGTGCCAGCAGCTTAAGCGGGGGGCCCCTAAGTGAGCAGTTCTTC
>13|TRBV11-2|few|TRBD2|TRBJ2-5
CASSWGGEETQYF
TGTGCCAGCAGCTGGGGGGGGGAAGAGACCCAGTACTTC
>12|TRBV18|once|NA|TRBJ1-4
CASSTLGEKLFF
TGTGCCAGCTCAACTCTAGGTGAAAAACTGTTTTTT
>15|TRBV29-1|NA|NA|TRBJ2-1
CSVERAGTGAGEQFF
TGCAGCGTTGAAAGGGCAGGGACGGGAGCGGGTGAGCAGTTCTTC
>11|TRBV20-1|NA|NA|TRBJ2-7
CSAIIRATEYF
TGCAGTGCTATCATCCGCGCAACGGAGTACTTC
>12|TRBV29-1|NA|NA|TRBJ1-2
CSVYRLGYGYTF
TGCAGCGTTTACAGGCTAGGGTATGGCTACACCTTC
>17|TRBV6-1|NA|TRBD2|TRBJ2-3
CASSARPAGADTDTQYF
TGTGCCAGCAGTGCTAGACCAGCGGGGGCCGACACAGATACGCAGTATTTT
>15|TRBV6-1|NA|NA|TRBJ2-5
CASSEGLAVQETQYF
TGTGCCAGCAGTGAAGGATTAGCGGTACAAGAGACCCAGTACTTC
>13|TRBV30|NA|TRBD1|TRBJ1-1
CAWNTDRATEAFF
TGTGCCTGGAACACGGACAGGGCGACTGAAGCTTTCTTT
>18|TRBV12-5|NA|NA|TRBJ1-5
CASGLFVGRSYSNQPQHF
TGTGCTAGTGGTTTGTTTGTAGGCAGGTCGTATAGCAATCAGCCCCAGCATTTT
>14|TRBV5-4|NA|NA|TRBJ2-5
CASSLPNPPETQYF
TGTGCCAGCAGCTTACCTAACCCTCCTGAGACCCAGTACTTC
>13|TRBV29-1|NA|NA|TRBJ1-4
CSALGSPYEKLFF
TGCAGCGCCCTGGGGAGTCCGTATGAAAAACTGTTTTTT
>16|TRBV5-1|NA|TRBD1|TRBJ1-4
CASSLVRQGSNEKLFF
TGCGCCAGCAGCTTGGTTAGACAGGGCAGTAATGAAAAACTGTTTTTT
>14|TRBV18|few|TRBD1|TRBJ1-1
CASSPGQGNTEAFF
TGTGCCAGCTCACCAGGACAGGGGAACACTGAAGCTTTCTTT
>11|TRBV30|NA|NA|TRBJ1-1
CAWGRVTEAFF
TGTGCCTGGGGCAGGGTCACTGAAGCTTTCTTT
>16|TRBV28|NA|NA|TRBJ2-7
CASSLSGSLRTYEQYF
TGTGCCAGCAGTTTATCCGGGAGTTTGAGGACCTACGAGCAGTACTTC
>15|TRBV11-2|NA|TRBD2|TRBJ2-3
CASSFKRGDSDTQYF
TGTGCCAGCAGCTTTAAGCGGGGGGACTCGGATACGCAGTATTTT
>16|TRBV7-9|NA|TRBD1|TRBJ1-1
CASSPDRGGGNTEAFF
TGTGCCAGCAGCCCCGACAGGGGAGGGGGAAACACTGAAGCTTTCTTT
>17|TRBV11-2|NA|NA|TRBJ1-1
CASSTDPMGRLNTEAFF
TGTGCCAGCAGCACCGACCCAATGGGCCGCCTGAACACTGAAGCTTTCTTT